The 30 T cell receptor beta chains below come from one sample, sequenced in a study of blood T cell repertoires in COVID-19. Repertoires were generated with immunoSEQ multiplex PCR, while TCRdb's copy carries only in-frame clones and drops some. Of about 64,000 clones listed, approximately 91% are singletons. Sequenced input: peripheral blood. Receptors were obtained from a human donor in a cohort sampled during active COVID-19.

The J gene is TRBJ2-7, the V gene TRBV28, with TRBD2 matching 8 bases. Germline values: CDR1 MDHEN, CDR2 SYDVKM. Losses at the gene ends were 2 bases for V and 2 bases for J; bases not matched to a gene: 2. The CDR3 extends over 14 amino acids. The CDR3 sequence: CASSLAGGTYEQYF. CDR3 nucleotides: TGTGCCAGCAGTTTAGCGGGAGGAACCTACGAGCAGTACTTC.

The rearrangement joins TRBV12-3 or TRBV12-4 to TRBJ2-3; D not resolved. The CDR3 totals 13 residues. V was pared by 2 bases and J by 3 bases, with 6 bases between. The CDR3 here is CASSLINTDTQYF. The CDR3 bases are TGTGCCAGCAGTTTAATAAATACAGATACGCAGTATTTT.

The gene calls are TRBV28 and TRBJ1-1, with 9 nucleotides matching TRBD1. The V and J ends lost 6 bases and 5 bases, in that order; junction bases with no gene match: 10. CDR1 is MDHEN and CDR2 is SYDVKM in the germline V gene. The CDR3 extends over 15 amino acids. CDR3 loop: CASRVRTGVGTEAFF. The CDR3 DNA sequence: TGTGCCAGCAGAGTCAGGACAGGGGTAGGAACTGAAGCTTTCTTT. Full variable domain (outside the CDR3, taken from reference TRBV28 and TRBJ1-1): DVKVTQSSRYLVKRTGEKVFLECVQDMDHENMFWYRQDPGLGLRLIYFSYDVKMKEKGDIPEGYSVSREKKERFSLILESASTNQTSMYLCASRVRTGVGTEAFFGQGTRLTVV.

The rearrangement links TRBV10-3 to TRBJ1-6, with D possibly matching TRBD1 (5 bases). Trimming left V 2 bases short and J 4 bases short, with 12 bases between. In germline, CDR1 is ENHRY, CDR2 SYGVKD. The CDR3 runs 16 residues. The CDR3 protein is CAISETSRQYNSPLHF. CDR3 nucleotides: TGTGCCATCAGTGAGACCTCTAGACAGTATAATTCACCCCTCCACTTT.

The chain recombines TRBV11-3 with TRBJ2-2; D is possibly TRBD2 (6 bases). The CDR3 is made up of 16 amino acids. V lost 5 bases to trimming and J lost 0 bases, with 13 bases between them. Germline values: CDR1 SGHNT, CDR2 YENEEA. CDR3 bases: TGTGCCAGCAGCCCCCGGATAGCGGCGAACACCGGGGAGCTGTTTTTT. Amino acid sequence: CASSPRIAANTGELFF.

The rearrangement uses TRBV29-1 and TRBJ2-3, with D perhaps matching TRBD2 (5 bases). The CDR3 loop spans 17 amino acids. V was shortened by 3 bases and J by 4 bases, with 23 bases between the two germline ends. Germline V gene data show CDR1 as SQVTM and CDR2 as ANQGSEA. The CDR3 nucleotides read TGCAGCGTTGACTCCCTTTACGAGGGAAGAGTTTCAGATACGCAGTATTTT. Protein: CSVDSLYEGRVSDTQYF.

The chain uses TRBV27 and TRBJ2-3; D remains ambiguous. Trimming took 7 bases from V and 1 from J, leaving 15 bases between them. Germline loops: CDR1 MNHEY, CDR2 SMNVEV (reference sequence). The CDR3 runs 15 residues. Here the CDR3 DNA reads TGTGCCAGCACCACAGACAAGGTCGGCACAGATACGCAGTATTTT. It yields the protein CASTTDKVGTDTQYF.

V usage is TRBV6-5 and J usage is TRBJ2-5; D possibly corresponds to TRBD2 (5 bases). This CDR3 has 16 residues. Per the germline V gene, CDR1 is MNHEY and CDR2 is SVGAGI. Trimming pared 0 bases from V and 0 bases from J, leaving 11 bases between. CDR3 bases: TGTGCCAGCAGTTACTCGGGGTTGAGGGACCAAGAGACCCAGTACTTC. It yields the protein CASSYSGLRDQETQYF.

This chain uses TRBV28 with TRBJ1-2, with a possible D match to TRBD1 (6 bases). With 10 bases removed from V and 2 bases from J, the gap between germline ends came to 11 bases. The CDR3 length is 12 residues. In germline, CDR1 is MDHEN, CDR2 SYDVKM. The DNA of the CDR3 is TGTGCCACAAGACAGGTCAACTATGGCTACACCTTC. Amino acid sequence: CATRQVNYGYTF.

CDR3: CASSYESSGRTRNTDTQYF. The CDR3 DNA reads as TGTGCCAGCAGTTACGAATCTAGCGGGAGGACAAGGAACACAGATACGCAGTATTTT. The genes are TRBV6-2 or TRBV6-3 and TRBJ2-3; 11 bases line up with TRBD2. CDR3 length: 19 residues. V lost 2 bases and J lost 2; bases outside the gene matches: 12. From germline, CDR1 is MNHEY and CDR2 SVGEGT.

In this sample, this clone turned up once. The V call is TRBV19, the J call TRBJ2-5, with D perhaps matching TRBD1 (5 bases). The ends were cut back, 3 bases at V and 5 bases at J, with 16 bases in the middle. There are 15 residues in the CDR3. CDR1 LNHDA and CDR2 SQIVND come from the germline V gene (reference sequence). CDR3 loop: CASSIGREGRETQYF. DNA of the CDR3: TGTGCCAGTAGTATTGGCAGGGAAGGTAGGGAGACCCAGTACTTC.

The DNA for the CDR3 is TGTGCCAGCAGTTACCCTAGCGGGAGAGTTTCCTACAATGAGCAGTTCTTC. It encodes CASSYPSGRVSYNEQFF. The chain combines TRBV6-2 or TRBV6-3 with TRBJ2-1; the match to TRBD2 covers 10 bases. CDR1 MNHEY and CDR2 SVGEGT come from the germline V gene. This CDR3 has 17 residues. V lost 2 bases to trimming and J lost 1 base; unmatched junction nucleotides: 5.

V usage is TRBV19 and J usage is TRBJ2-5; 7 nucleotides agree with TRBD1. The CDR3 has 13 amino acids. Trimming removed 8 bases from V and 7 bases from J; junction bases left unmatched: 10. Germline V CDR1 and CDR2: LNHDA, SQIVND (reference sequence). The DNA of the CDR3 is TGTGCCAGTTCTAGAGGGGGCGAACGGACCCAGTACTTC. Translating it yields CASSRGGERTQYF.

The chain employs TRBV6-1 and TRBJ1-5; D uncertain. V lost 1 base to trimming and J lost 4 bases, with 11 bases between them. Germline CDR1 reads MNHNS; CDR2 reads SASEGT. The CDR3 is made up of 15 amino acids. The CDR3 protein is CASSEVGRVNQPQHF. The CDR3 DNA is TGTGCCAGCAGTGAAGTAGGGCGGGTAAATCAGCCCCAGCATTTT.

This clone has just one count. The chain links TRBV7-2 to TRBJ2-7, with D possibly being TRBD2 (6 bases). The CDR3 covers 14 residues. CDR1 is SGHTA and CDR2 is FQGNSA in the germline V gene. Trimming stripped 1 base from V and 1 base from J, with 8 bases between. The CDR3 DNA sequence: TGTGCCAGCAGCTTAGGACTAGATTCCTACGAGCAGTACTTC. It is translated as CASSLGLDSYEQYF. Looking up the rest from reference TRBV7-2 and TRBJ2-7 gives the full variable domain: GAGVSQSPSNKVTEKGKDVELRCDPISGHTALYWYRQSLGQGLEFLIYFQGNSAPDKSGLPSDRFSAERTGGSVSTLTIQRTQQEDSAVYLCASSLGLDSYEQYFGPGTRLTVT.

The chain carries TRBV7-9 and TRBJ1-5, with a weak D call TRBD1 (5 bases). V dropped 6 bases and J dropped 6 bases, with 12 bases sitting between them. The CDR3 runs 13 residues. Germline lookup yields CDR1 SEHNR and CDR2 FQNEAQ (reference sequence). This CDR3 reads CASSSLGGQPQHF. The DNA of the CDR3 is TGTGCCAGCAGTTCCCTGGGGGGTCAGCCCCAGCATTTT.

CDR3 coding DNA: TGCGCCAGCAGCCAATCCGGACTAGCGGGAGTACCAGATACGCAGTATTTT. It yields the protein CASSQSGLAGVPDTQYF. The chain carries TRBV4-3 and TRBJ2-3; 13 bases align to TRBD2. CDR1 is LGHNA, CDR2 YSLEER, per germline. Losses at the gene ends were 2 bases for V and 4 bases for J; bases not matched to a gene: 6. The CDR3 has 17 amino acids.

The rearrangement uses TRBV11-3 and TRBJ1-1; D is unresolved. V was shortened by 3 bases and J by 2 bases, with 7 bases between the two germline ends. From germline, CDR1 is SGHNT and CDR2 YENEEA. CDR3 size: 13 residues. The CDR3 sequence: CASSLEENTEAFF. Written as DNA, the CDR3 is TGTGCCAGCAGCTTGGAGGAAAACACTGAAGCTTTCTTT.

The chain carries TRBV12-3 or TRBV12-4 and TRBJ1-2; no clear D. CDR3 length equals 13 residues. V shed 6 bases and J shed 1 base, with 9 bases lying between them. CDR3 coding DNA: TGTGCCAGCAGCCGGAGGATTAACTATGGCTACACCTTC. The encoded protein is CASSRRINYGYTF.

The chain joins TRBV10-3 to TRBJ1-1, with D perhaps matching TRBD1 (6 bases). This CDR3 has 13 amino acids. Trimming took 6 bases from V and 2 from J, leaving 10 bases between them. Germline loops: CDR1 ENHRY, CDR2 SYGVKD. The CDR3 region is CAIRSRGNTEAFF. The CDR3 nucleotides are TGTGCCATCAGGAGCAGGGGTAACACTGAAGCTTTCTTT.

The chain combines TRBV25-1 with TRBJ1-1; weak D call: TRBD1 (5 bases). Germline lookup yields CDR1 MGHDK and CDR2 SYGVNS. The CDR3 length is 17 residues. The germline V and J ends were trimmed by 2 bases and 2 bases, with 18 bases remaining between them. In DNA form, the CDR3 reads TGTGCCAGCAGTGAAAACCCCCAGGGTTCCCTCAACACTGAAGCTTTCTTT. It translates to CASSENPQGSLNTEAFF. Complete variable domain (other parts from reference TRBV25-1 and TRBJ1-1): EADIYQTPRYLVIGTGKKITLECSQTMGHDKMYWYQQDPGMELHLIHYSYGVNSTEKGDLSSESTVSRIRTEHFPLTLESARPSHTSQYLCASSENPQGSLNTEAFFGQGTRLTVV.

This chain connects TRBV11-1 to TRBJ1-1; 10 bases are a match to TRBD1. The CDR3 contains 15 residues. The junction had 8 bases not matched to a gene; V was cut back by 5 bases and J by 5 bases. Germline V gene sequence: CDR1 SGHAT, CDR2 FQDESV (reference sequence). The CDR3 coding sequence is TGTGCCAGCAGCCTTCCCGGGACAGGGGTTACTGAAGCTTTCTTT. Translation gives CASSLPGTGVTEAFF.

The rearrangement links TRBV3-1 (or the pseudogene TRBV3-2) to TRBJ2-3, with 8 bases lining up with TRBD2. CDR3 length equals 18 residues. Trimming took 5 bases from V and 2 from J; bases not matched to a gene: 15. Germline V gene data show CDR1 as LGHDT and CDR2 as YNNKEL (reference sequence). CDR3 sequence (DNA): TGTGCCAGCAGCTTTGCGAGGGGGGCGGGAGGCCTCACAGATACGCAGTATTTT. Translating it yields CASSFARGAGGLTDTQYF.

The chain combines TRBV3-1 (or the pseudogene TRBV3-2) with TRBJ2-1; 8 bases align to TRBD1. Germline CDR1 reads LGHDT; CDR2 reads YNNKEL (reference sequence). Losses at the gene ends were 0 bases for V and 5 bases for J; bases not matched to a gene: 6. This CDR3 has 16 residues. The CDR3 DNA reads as TGTGCCAGCAGCCAAGATGGACAGGGTCTCGACAATGAGCAGTTCTTC. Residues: CASSQDGQGLDNEQFF.

The CDR3: CASSLPSGRAWYNEQFF. Written as DNA, the CDR3 is TGTGCCAGCAGTTTACCTAGCGGGAGGGCCTGGTACAATGAGCAGTTCTTC. This chain uses TRBV27 with TRBJ2-1, with 12 bases that match TRBD2. Germline-derived CDR1 and CDR2 are MNHEY and SMNVEV (reference sequence). CDR3 length: 17 residues. The V gene end was trimmed by 2 bases and the J gene end by 4 bases; junction bases not matched to a gene: 6.

CDR3: CASSLGPMLKGEGYTF. CDR3 DNA: TGTGCCAGCAGCTTAGGGCCGATGCTAAAGGGAGAGGGCTACACCTTC. The chain couples TRBV13 to TRBJ1-2; D not certain. V lost 0 bases and J lost 8, with 19 bases in between. The CDR3 runs to 16 residues. CDR1 and CDR2 from the germline V gene are PRHDT and FYEKMQ (reference sequence).

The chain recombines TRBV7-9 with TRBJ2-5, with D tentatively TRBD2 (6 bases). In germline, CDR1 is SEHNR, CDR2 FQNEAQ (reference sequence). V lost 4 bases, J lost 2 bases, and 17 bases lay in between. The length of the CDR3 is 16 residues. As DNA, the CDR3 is TGTGCCAGCAGCTCCTGGGACTCCTTACTACAAGAGACCCAGTACTTC. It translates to CASSSWDSLLQETQYF.

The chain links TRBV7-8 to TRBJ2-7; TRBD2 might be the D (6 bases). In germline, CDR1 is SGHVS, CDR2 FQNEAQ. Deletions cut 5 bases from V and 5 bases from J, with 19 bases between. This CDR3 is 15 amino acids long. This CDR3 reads CASSHLRLAIHEQYF. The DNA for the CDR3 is TGTGCCAGCAGCCATCTCCGCCTAGCGATTCACGAGCAGTACTTC. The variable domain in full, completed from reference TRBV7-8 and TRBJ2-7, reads GAGVSQSPRYKVAKRGQDVALRCDPISGHVSLFWYQQALGQGPEFLTYFQNEAQLDKSGLPSDRFFAERPEGSVSTLKIQRTQQEDSAVYLCASSHLRLAIHEQYFGPGTRLTVT.

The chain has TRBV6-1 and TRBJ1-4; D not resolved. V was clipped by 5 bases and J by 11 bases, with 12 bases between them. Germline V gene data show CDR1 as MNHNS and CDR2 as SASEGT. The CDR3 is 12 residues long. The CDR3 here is CASSSDSGKLFF. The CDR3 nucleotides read TGTGCCAGCAGTTCGGACTCTGGGAAACTGTTTTTT.

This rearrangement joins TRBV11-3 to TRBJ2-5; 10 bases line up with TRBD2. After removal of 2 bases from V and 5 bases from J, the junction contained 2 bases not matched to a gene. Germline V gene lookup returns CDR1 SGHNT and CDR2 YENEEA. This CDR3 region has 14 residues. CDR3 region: CASSLSGRGETQYF. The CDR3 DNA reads TGTGCCAGCAGCTTAAGCGGGAGGGGGGAGACCCAGTACTTC.